This entry lists 5 T cell receptor beta chains sequenced from one sample in a study of T cells in women clearing cervical HPV infection. TCRdb keeps only in-frame clones here, not all; method: immunoSEQ multiplex PCR. Its table lists more than 30,000 clones. The sample was blood buffy coat. These receptors were collected from a woman between 18 and 75 years old with a cervical HPV16 infection that either progressed to CIN3+ or cleared (not recorded which).

Of note for this clone: Sequencing ends 3 residues short of the CDR3 end; the germline J gene provides the rest. J is TRBJ2-1 and V is TRBV19, with 8 bases lining up with TRBD1. Germline values: CDR1 LNHDA, CDR2 SQIVND (reference sequence). V trimming: 5 bases; J trimming: 8 bases; junction bases outside the gene matches: 11. The length of the CDR3 is 15 residues. Here the CDR3 reads CASSRPAAGGHEQFF. The part of the CDR3 DNA that was read is TGTGCCAGTAGTCGACCGGCGGCAGGGGGCCATGAG.

On this clone itself: The missing CDR3 end, 3 residues past where the read stops, is filled in from the germline J gene. The rearrangement joins TRBV11-3 to TRBJ2-5, with 10 bases fitting TRBD2. Germline assignment: CDR1 SGHNT and CDR2 YENEEA. The CDR3 loop spans 13 amino acids. After removal of 7 bases from V and 7 bases from J, the junction contained 6 bases not matched to a gene. The CDR3 sequence is CASKPSSGGTQYF. The CDR3 DNA, read in part, is TGTGCCAGCAAGCCTTCTAGCGGGGGGACC.

Note on this clone: The read ends 3 residues early relative to the CDR3; the germline J gene fills the gap. V is TRBV19 and J is TRBJ1-2; the match to TRBD1 covers 8 bases. The CDR3 loop spans 15 amino acids. The trim removed 8 bases at V and 4 bases at J, leaving 12 bases unmatched. Germline CDR1 LNHDA, CDR2 SQIVND (reference sequence). CDR3 DNA (partial): TGTGCCAGTGGAGAGAGGACAGGGATCGCCTATGGC. Amino acid sequence: CASGERTGIAYG. The full CDR3 reads CASGERTGIAYGYTF.

In the case of this clone: The read terminates 3 residues before the CDR3 end, so the remaining end is supplied by the germline J gene. This chain links TRBV5-1 with TRBJ1-4, with TRBD1 matching 7 bases. This CDR3 has 14 amino acids. J was trimmed by 10 bases and V by 5 bases; bases with no gene match: 11. Germline CDR1 SGHRS, CDR2 YFSETQ. The CDR3 sequence: CASSLSDREGKLFF. Partial CDR3 DNA: TGCGCCAGCAGTCTATCTGACAGGGAAGGAAAA.

As regards this clone: The sequenced fragment ends 3 residues before the CDR3 boundary, so the rest is inferred from the germline J gene. The chain is built from TRBV6-4 and TRBJ2-5; D is perhaps TRBD1 (6 bases). The germline V gene has CDR1 MRHNA and CDR2 SNTAGT. The CDR3 covers 13 residues. Trimming pared 6 bases from V and 5 bases from J, leaving 13 bases between. Here the CDR3 reads CASSYRVPETQYF. The sequenced part of the CDR3 DNA is TGTGCCAGCAGCTACAGGGTACCCGAGACC.